These 13 T cell receptor beta chains share one sample of origin, sequenced in a study of low-dose radiotherapy and immunotherapy resistance in tumors. Covering alpha and beta chains, TRAV- and TRBV-specific primers were used for the first-strand cDNA. TCRs underwent around 20 PCR cycles of amplification with a constant-region primer and V-primer adapter. TCRdb passed the reads through MiXCR, listing each CDR3 protein once. The repertoire holds about 17,000 distinct CDR3 sequences, with less than 85% as singletons. Receptors originate from a human donor with advanced metastatic prostate, ovarian, gallbladder or colorectal cancer (not recorded which). This table probably holds off-target reads from a library built for another chain.

The chain recombines TRBV19 with TRBJ2-2; D unclear. This CDR3 has 12 residues. Between the trimmed V and J ends, which lost 2 bases and 6 bases, there was a span of 4 bases. CDR1 LNHDA and CDR2 SQIVND come from the germline V gene (reference sequence). The CDR3 DNA sequence: TGTGCCAGTAGTATATTTCCCGGGGAGCTGTTTTTT. Protein sequence: CASSIFPGELFF.

The chain uses TRBV24-1 and TRBJ2-2; 11 nucleotides align to TRBD1. The CDR3 runs 15 residues. V was pared by 5 bases and J by 6 bases, with 4 bases of the junction left unmatched. The germline CDR1 and CDR2 sequences are KGHDR and SFDVKD. CDR3 sequence (DNA): TGTGCCACCAGTGGGACAGGGGGCGCCGCCGGGGAGCTGTTTTTT. Its protein is CATSGTGGAAGELFF.

The V and J genes are TRBV11-2 and TRBJ1-1; weak D call: TRBD1 (6 bases). Germline V gives CDR1 SGHAT, CDR2 FQNNGV. The germline V and J ends were trimmed by 0 bases and 5 bases, with 13 bases remaining between them. The length of the CDR3 is 15 residues. Written as DNA, the CDR3 is TGTGCCAGCAGCTTAGATGGGGGCAGCACAACTGAAGCTTTCTTT. The encoded protein is CASSLDGGSTTEAFF.

The V gene is TRBV12-3 or TRBV12-4, the J gene TRBJ2-7; no reliable D call. The germline V and J ends were trimmed by 5 bases and 0 bases, with 11 bases remaining between them. The CDR3 is 14 residues long. CDR3 protein: CASSPDAFSYEQYF. CDR3 nucleotides: TGTGCCAGCAGTCCGGACGCGTTCTCCTACGAGCAGTACTTC.

The chain is built from TRBV2 and TRBJ1-6; the match to TRBD1 covers 7 bases. The ends lost 4 bases at V and 0 bases at J; junction bases unmatched: 6. The germline gives CDR1 SNHLY, CDR2 FYNNEI. This CDR3 contains 17 residues. This chain's CDR3 is CASSGAGQSSYNSPLHF. In DNA form, the CDR3 reads TGTGCCAGCAGTGGAGCGGGACAGTCCTCCTATAATTCACCCCTCCACTTT.

This sequence joins TRBV20-1 and TRBJ2-1, with D perhaps TRBD2 (6 bases). The germline gives CDR1 DFQATT, CDR2 SNEGSKA (reference sequence). V lost 6 bases and J lost 6, with 15 bases in between. The CDR3 covers 13 residues. DNA of the CDR3: TGCAGTGCAGGGACCCGGAGGGGCAATGAGCAGTTCTTC. Translation: CSAGTRRGNEQFF.

The rearrangement uses TRBV20-1 and TRBJ2-5; D is undetermined. Germline lookup yields CDR1 DFQATT and CDR2 SNEGSKA (reference sequence). Trimming removed 0 bases at V and 5 bases at J, with 1 base between. This CDR3 is 10 amino acids long. The CDR3 sequence: CSAREETQYF. DNA of the CDR3: TGCAGTGCTAGAGAGGAGACCCAGTACTTC.

This chain uses TRBV12-5 with TRBJ2-1; TRBD2 is a possible D gene (6 bases). Between the trimmed V and J ends, which lost 0 bases and 4 bases, there was a span of 13 bases. Germline-derived CDR1 and CDR2 are LGHNT and FRNRAP. The CDR3 has 16 amino acids. For the CDR3, the DNA is TGTGCTAGTGGTTTGGTACTAGCCGGGGGTTACAATGAGCAGTTCTTC. Translated, it gives CASGLVLAGGYNEQFF.

A few counts support this clonotype. This chain links TRBV20-1 with TRBJ2-5; unclear D gene. Germline V CDR1 and CDR2: DFQATT, SNEGSKA (reference sequence). Trimming took 0 bases from V and 2 from J, leaving 22 bases between them. The CDR3 has 18 residues. CDR3 sequence reads: CSARDPGSMFVVQETQYF. The CDR3 DNA is TGCAGTGCTAGAGATCCCGGTAGTATGTTTGTGGTACAAGAGACCCAGTACTTC.

This clonotype turned up a few times. J is TRBJ2-7 and V is TRBV5-1; 9 positions match TRBD1. V lost 0 bases to trimming and J lost 6 bases; unmatched junction nucleotides: 7. From germline, CDR1 is SGHRS and CDR2 YFSETQ. The length of the CDR3 is 15 residues. CDR3 DNA: TGCGCCAGCAGCTTGGCAGGACAGGGGATCGGCGAGCAGTACTTC. Encoded protein: CASSLAGQGIGEQYF.

V usage is TRBV10-3 and J usage is TRBJ2-1; 7 nucleotides line up with TRBD2. The germline V gene encodes CDR1 ENHRY and CDR2 SYGVKD. The CDR3 length is 14 residues. Unmatched junction bases numbered 7, after V lost 4 bases and J lost 7 bases. The CDR3 sequence: CAISGWEGDNEQFF. The CDR3 nucleotides read TGTGCCATCAGTGGGTGGGAGGGCGATAATGAGCAGTTCTTC.

V and J are TRBV2 and TRBJ1-3; tentative D call: TRBD1 (6 bases). The V end lost 11 bases, the J end lost 0 bases, and 11 bases lay between the germline ends. The CDR3 loop spans 13 amino acids. In germline, CDR1 is SNHLY, CDR2 FYNNEI. DNA of the CDR3: TGTGCCGGGGGGGCGTCCTCTGGAAACACCATATATTTT. It translates to CAGGASSGNTIYF.

The rearrangement joins TRBV28 to TRBJ1-1; D gene uncertain. CDR3 length: 11 amino acids. Trimming pared 6 bases from V and 5 bases from J, leaving 7 bases between. The V gene's germline CDR1 is MDHEN and CDR2 SYDVKM. The CDR3 DNA follows: TGTGCCAGCAGCAGCCGGACTGAAGCTTTCTTT. Translating gives CASSSRTEAFF. The full variable domain, rest sourced from reference TRBV28 and TRBJ1-1, is DVKVTQSSRYLVKRTGEKVFLECVQDMDHENMFWYRQDPGLGLRLIYFSYDVKMKEKGDIPEGYSVSREKKERFSLILESASTNQTSMYLCASSSRTEAFFGQGTRLTVV.